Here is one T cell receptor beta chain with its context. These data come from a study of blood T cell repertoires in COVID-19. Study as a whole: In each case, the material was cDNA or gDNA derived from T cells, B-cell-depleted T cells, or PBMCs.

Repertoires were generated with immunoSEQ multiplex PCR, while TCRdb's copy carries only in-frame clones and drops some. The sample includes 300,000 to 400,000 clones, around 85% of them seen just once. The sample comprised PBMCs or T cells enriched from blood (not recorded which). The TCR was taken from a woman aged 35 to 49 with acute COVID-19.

CDR3 bases: TGTGCCAGCAGCTTAATCGCTGGTGGGACTCTCACCTACAATGAGCAGTTCTTC. Translated, it gives CASSLIAGGTLTYNEQFF. This sequence joins TRBV7-6 and TRBJ2-1; the D gene is possibly TRBD2 (6 bases). V was cut by 2 bases and J by 2 bases, with 19 bases left in between. Looked up from germline, CDR1 is SGHVS and CDR2 is FNYEAQ. The length of the CDR3 is 18 residues.